These 30 T cell receptor beta chains were sequenced from one sample in a study of sequential checkpoint blockade in melanoma (dated by TCRdb to about 2019). The meaning of the sample's treatment or condition label: randomized to nivolumab then ipilimumab (arm A) or the reverse (arm B). Libraries were made using the immunoSEQ multiplex PCR assay. TCRdb mirrors the immuneACCESS table, restricted to in-frame sequences. Some clones are absent from its copies; in checked studies, under half trace to an unresolved V gene, and the reason for the others is unknown. The sample has 13,000 or so clones on record, 52% of them singletons. About 17% of the sample is held by the ten biggest clonotypes. The source material was CD8+ T cells sorted from blood (inferred from file names), sampled from a patient given nivolumab and ipilimumab in sequence. Source of these receptors: a human donor with melanoma.

This clone was recorded a few times. The genes are TRBV28 and TRBJ2-3, with TRBD1 identical over 7 bases. Trimming cost V 5 bases and J 0 bases; bases outside gene matches: 5. CDR3 length: 15 amino acids. Germline CDR1 MDHEN, CDR2 SYDVKM. This CDR3 is CASSVQGQSTDTQYF. In nucleotides, the CDR3 is TGTGCCAGCAGTGTCCAGGGACAGAGCACAGATACGCAGTATTTT. The full variable domain, rest sourced from reference TRBV28 and TRBJ2-3, is DVKVTQSSRYLVKRTGEKVFLECVQDMDHENMFWYRQDPGLGLRLIYFSYDVKMKEKGDIPEGYSVSREKKERFSLILESASTNQTSMYLCASSVQGQSTDTQYFGPGTRLTVL.

This chain connects TRBV28 to TRBJ1-1, with 8 nucleotides matching TRBD1. Looked up from germline, CDR1 is MDHEN and CDR2 is SYDVKM. The CDR3 covers 13 residues. With 6 bases clipped from V and 3 bases from J, the junction kept 3 bases outside the gene matches. The CDR3 DNA sequence: TGTGCCAGCAGCTTGGGACAGGACACTGAAGCTTTCTTT. It is translated as CASSLGQDTEAFF.

With respect to this clone: The junction departs from germline at one end; a sequencing error may be responsible. This sequence joins TRBV5-3 and TRBJ2-2; D is undetermined. TRBV5-3 is treated as an ORF (open reading frame) with a function not yet certain. The CDR3 is 13 amino acids. The CDR3 bases are TGTGCCAGCAGCTTGAATCAGGCCGGGGAGCTGTTTTTT. This translates into CASSLNQAGELFF.

This clone was detected a few times. This chain joins TRBV27 and TRBJ2-1; possible D gene TRBD1, 5 bases. The CDR3 spans 14 residues. In germline, CDR1 is MNHEY, CDR2 SMNVEV (reference sequence). Trimming stripped 5 bases from V and 4 bases from J, with 12 bases between. CDR3: CASSRRARYNEQFF. In DNA, the CDR3 is TGTGCCAGCAGTCGCAGGGCAAGATACAATGAGCAGTTCTTC.

The chain uses TRBV7-9 and TRBJ1-2; possibly TRBD1 for D (6 bases). V was shortened by 4 bases and J by 1 base, with 16 bases between the two germline ends. The CDR3 contains 16 residues. CDR1 SEHNR and CDR2 FQNEAQ come from the germline V gene (reference sequence). The CDR3 sequence is CASSSVGQIFNYGYTF. As DNA, the CDR3 is TGTGCCAGCAGCTCGGTCGGACAGATTTTTAACTATGGCTACACCTTC.

The chain couples TRBV14 to TRBJ1-1, with 9 nucleotides matching TRBD1. Germline V gives CDR1 SGHDN, CDR2 FVKESK. CDR3 length: 13 amino acids. The V gene end was trimmed by 6 bases and the J gene end by 1 base; junction bases not matched to a gene: 0. DNA of the CDR3: TGTGCCAGCAGGGGACAGGGGAACACTGAAGCTTTCTTT. Amino acid sequence: CASRGQGNTEAFF. Filled out from reference TRBV14 and TRBJ1-1, the complete variable domain reads EAGVTQFPSHSVIEKGQTVTLRCDPISGHDNLYWYRRVMGKEIKFLLHFVKESKQDESGMPNNRFLAERTGGTYSTLKVQPAELEDSGVYFCASRGQGNTEAFFGQGTRLTVV.

This clone was detected many times. This chain links TRBV6-4 with TRBJ2-3, with a possible D match to TRBD2 (6 bases). The germline V gene encodes CDR1 MRHNA and CDR2 SNTAGT. The V gene lost 4 bases and the J gene lost 0 bases, with 8 bases spanning the gap. The CDR3 spans 14 residues. CDR3 amino acids: CASSAGTSTDTQYF. CDR3 sequence (DNA): TGTGCCAGCAGTGCCGGGACTAGCACAGATACGCAGTATTTT.

The rearrangement uses TRBV15 and TRBJ1-5, with 7 bases identical to TRBD1. The junction had 10 bases not matched to a gene; V was cut back by 3 bases and J by 5 bases. CDR3 size: 16 residues. Per germline, CDR1 LNHNV and CDR2 YYDKDF (reference sequence). The CDR3 bases are TGTGCCACCAGCAGGTCCCCCAGGGGGAGTGATCAGCCCCAGCATTTT. This encodes CATSRSPRGSDQPQHF. Together with reference TRBV15 and TRBJ1-5, the CDR3 gives the full variable domain: DAMVIQNPRYQVTQFGKPVTLSCSQTLNHNVMYWYQQKSSQAPKLLFHYYDKDFNNEADTPDNFQSRRPNTSFCFLDIRSPGLGDTAMYLCATSRSPRGSDQPQHFGDGTRLSIL.

The chain uses TRBV11-2 and TRBJ1-2; D may be TRBD1 (5 bases). Germline CDR1 is SGHAT and CDR2 is FQNNGV. The V and J ends lost 5 bases and 2 bases respectively, with 12 bases between them. The CDR3 length is 14 residues. The CDR3: CASSPAGQNYGYTF. CDR3 sequence (DNA): TGTGCCAGCAGCCCAGCTGGACAAAACTATGGCTACACCTTC. Using reference TRBV11-2 and TRBJ1-2 for the parts outside the CDR3, the full variable domain is EAGVAQSPRYKIIEKRQSVAFWCNPISGHATLYWYQQILGQGPKLLIQFQNNGVVDDSQLPKDRFSAERLKGVDSTLKIQPAKLEDSAVYLCASSPAGQNYGYTFGSGTRLTVV.

The V call is TRBV7-2, the J call TRBJ1-5; D gene ambiguous. Germline CDR1 reads SGHTA; CDR2 reads FQGNSA. The CDR3 has 15 amino acids. V lost 1 base and J 0 bases, leaving 7 bases between the germline ends. The CDR3 here is CASSLVGGSNQPQHF. In nucleotides, the CDR3 is TGTGCCAGCAGCTTAGTTGGAGGTAGCAATCAGCCCCAGCATTTT.

This clone was counted between two and nine times. The genes are TRBV13 and TRBJ1-1, with D possibly being TRBD1 (6 bases). This CDR3 region has 14 residues. Germline-derived CDR1 and CDR2 are PRHDT and FYEKMQ (reference sequence). Trimming removed 3 bases from V and 3 bases from J, with 11 bases in between. CDR3: CASSLGGGHTEAFF. The CDR3 DNA follows: TGTGCCAGCAGCTTGGGAGGGGGGCACACTGAAGCTTTCTTT.

The V call is TRBV4-2, the J call TRBJ1-4; 7 bases are a match to TRBD1. With V trimmed by 5 bases and J by 0 bases, 12 bases remained unmatched. Germline CDR1 reads LGHNA; CDR2 reads YNFKEQ. CDR3 size: 18 residues. CDR3 residues: CASSYKPGQQTTNEKLFF. CDR3 DNA: TGTGCCAGCAGCTATAAACCGGGACAGCAAACAACTAATGAAAAACTGTTTTTT.

The rearrangement joins TRBV9 to TRBJ2-1; D unresolved. V was pared by 4 bases and J by 6 bases, with 17 bases between. Germline V gene lookup returns CDR1 SGDLS and CDR2 YYNGEE. This CDR3 has 15 residues. The CDR3 DNA reads as TGTGCCAGCAGCCCCTCGAGGAGTGTTGGCAATGAGCAGTTCTTC. Encoded protein: CASSPSRSVGNEQFF.

This clone has only a few counts. The genes are TRBV2 and TRBJ2-7; a possible D gene is TRBD2 (5 bases). The CDR3 loop spans 14 amino acids. CDR1 is SNHLY, CDR2 FYNNEI, per germline. The V end lost 3 bases, the J end lost 6 bases, and 15 bases lay between the germline ends. CDR3 nucleotide sequence: TGTGCCAGCAGTGATGTACTGGGTCGGGGCGAGCAGTACTTC. Translating it yields CASSDVLGRGEQYF.

V usage is TRBV6-5 and J usage is TRBJ1-6; TRBD1 is a possible D gene (6 bases). Germline V gene data show CDR1 as MNHEY and CDR2 as SVGAGI. V shed 7 bases and J shed 9 bases, with 13 bases lying between them. The CDR3 sequence is 13 residues long. DNA for the CDR3: TGTGCCAGCATGGGGACAACTCCTTCACCCCTCCACTTT. It is translated as CASMGTTPSPLHF.

The chain uses TRBV5-6 and TRBJ1-2, with TRBD1 identical over 10 bases. The germline V gene has CDR1 SGHDT and CDR2 YYEEEE. The V and J ends lost 3 bases and 5 bases, in that order; junction bases with no gene match: 4. This CDR3 region has 14 residues. CDR3 DNA: TGTGCCAGCAGCTACGGACAGGGGGTGTATGGCTACACCTTC. Protein sequence: CASSYGQGVYGYTF.

The V call is TRBV28, the J call TRBJ2-5, with 10 bases identical to TRBD1. The assigned J gene may be wrong: the sequence end matches TRBJ2-7 better. CDR1 is MDHEN and CDR2 is SYDVKM in the germline V gene. The CDR3 extends over 19 amino acids. The CDR3 region is CASSFIVGQGESRAYEQYF. The CDR3 region has the DNA TGTGCCAGCAGTTTCATAGTTGGACAGGGGGAGTCACGAGCCTACGAGCAGTACTTC.

The genes are TRBV7-9 and TRBJ1-2; the D is unclear. The V gene's germline CDR1 is SEHNR and CDR2 FQNEAQ (reference sequence). The CDR3 covers 13 residues. Trimming removed 2 bases from V and 3 bases from J, with 7 bases in between. CDR3: CASSLHGDYGYTF. The DNA for the CDR3 is TGTGCCAGCAGCTTACACGGGGACTATGGCTACACCTTC.

This chain uses TRBV9 with TRBJ1-3; D not certain. V was cut by 0 bases and J by 1 base, with 5 bases left in between. This CDR3 spans 14 amino acids. Germline CDR1 is SGDLS and CDR2 is YYNGEE. Here the CDR3 reads CASSVAGSGNTIYF. The DNA for the CDR3 is TGTGCCAGCAGCGTAGCGGGTTCTGGAAACACCATATATTTT. Supplemented by reference TRBV9 and TRBJ1-3, the full variable domain reads DSGVTQTPKHLITATGQRVTLRCSPRSGDLSVYWYQQSLDQGLQFLIQYYNGEERAKGNILERFSAQQFPDLHSELNLSSLELGDSALYFCASSVAGSGNTIYFGEGSWLTVV.

V and J are TRBV7-9 and TRBJ2-7; 8 nucleotides agree with TRBD1. V gave up 1 base and J gave up 6 bases; unmatched junction bases: 5. The V gene's germline CDR1 is SEHNR and CDR2 FQNEAQ (reference sequence). This CDR3 has 14 residues. Here the CDR3 reads CASSLVQGASEQYF. For the CDR3, the DNA is TGTGCCAGCAGCTTAGTGCAGGGGGCAAGCGAGCAGTACTTC.

The chain recombines TRBV30 with TRBJ2-1; D uncertain. V was shortened by 0 bases and J by 0 bases, with 9 bases between the two germline ends. CDR1 is GTSNPN and CDR2 is SVGIG in the germline V gene (reference sequence). The CDR3 contains 15 residues. CDR3 nucleotide sequence: TGTGCCTGGAGTGTCGACTCAAACTCCTACAATGAGCAGTTCTTC. Protein product: CAWSVDSNSYNEQFF. Variable domain in full (rest from reference TRBV30 and TRBJ2-1): SQTIHQWPATLVQPVGSPLSLECTVEGTSNPNLYWYRQAAGRGLQLLFYSVGIGQISSEVPQNLSASRPQDRQFILSSKKLLLSDSGFYLCAWSVDSNSYNEQFFGPGTRLTVL.

The chain combines TRBV7-9 with TRBJ2-2, with TRBD1 identical over 7 bases. CDR1 and CDR2 (germline): SEHNR, FQNEAQ (reference sequence). V trimming: 9 bases; J trimming: 5 bases; junction bases outside the gene matches: 9. The length of the CDR3 is 14 residues. The CDR3 DNA reads TGTGCCAGAAACGACAGGGTTCATACCGGGGAGCTGTTTTTT. Translation: CARNDRVHTGELFF. Variable domain in full (rest from reference TRBV7-9 and TRBJ2-2): DTGVSQNPRHKITKRGQNVTFRCDPISEHNRLYWYRQTLGQGPEFLTYFQNEAQLEKSRLLSDRFSAERPKGSFSTLEIQRTEQGDSAMYLCARNDRVHTGELFFGEGSRLTVL.

As DNA, the CDR3 is TGTGCCAGCAGCTTAGGGGGACTAGCGGACACCTACGAGCAGTACTTC. Translation gives CASSLGGLADTYEQYF. The rearrangement joins TRBV7-9 to TRBJ2-7; TRBD2 aligns across 11 bases. The CDR3 extends over 16 amino acids. V shed 1 base, J shed 2 bases, and the junction held 4 bases outside the gene matches. Germline-derived CDR1 and CDR2 are SEHNR and FQNEAQ (reference sequence).

CDR3 amino acids: CASSDPGDYFYGYTF. Written as DNA, the CDR3 is TGTGCCAGCAGTGATCCAGGGGATTACTTCTATGGCTACACCTTC. The gene calls are TRBV28 and TRBJ1-2; weak D call: TRBD1 (6 bases). The V gene's germline CDR1 is MDHEN and CDR2 SYDVKM. The ends were cut back, 5 bases at V and 4 bases at J, with 17 bases in the middle. CDR3 size: 15 residues.

The CDR3 loop reads CASSLIVRGPYTEAFF. The DNA of the CDR3 is TGTGCCAGCAGCCTCATCGTTAGGGGGCCGTATACTGAAGCTTTCTTT. The chain employs TRBV7-9 and TRBJ1-1; 7 nucleotides agree with TRBD1. The V and J ends lost 5 bases and 5 bases, in that order; junction bases with no gene match: 14. The CDR3 has 16 residues. CDR1 is SEHNR and CDR2 is FQNEAQ in the germline V gene (reference sequence).

The CDR3 DNA sequence: TGTGCCAGTAGCCCACAGGGGGTTGAAGCTTTCTTT. It specifies CASSPQGVEAFF. The J gene is TRBJ1-1, the V gene TRBV19; TRBD1 aligns across 8 bases. Germline trimming cut 6 bases from V and 7 bases from J; bases unmatched to any gene: 4. Germline V lookup: CDR1 LNHDA, CDR2 SQIVND (reference sequence). This CDR3 contains 12 residues.

This clone was counted between two and nine times. The V gene is TRBV7-9, the J gene TRBJ2-7; D may be TRBD2 (6 bases). This CDR3 comprises 15 residues. The germline V gene has CDR1 SEHNR and CDR2 FQNEAQ (reference sequence). V gave up 1 base and J gave up 3 bases, with 13 bases separating them. DNA for the CDR3: TGTGCCAGCAGCTTAGGATCGGGGGACCGCTACGAGCAGTACTTC. Amino acids: CASSLGSGDRYEQYF.

The rearrangement uses TRBV27 and TRBJ1-2; maybe TRBD1 (6 bases). The V end lost 6 bases, the J end lost 5 bases, and 16 bases lay between the germline ends. CDR3 size: 14 residues. Germline CDR1 MNHEY, CDR2 SMNVEV (reference sequence). The CDR3: CASSATGTGYGYTF. The CDR3 DNA reads TGTGCCAGCAGCGCTACAGGGACCGGTTATGGCTACACCTTC.

This clone showed up just a few times. This sequence joins TRBV10-3 and TRBJ2-7; D is unresolved. The CDR3 is made up of 11 amino acids. CDR1 ENHRY and CDR2 SYGVKD come from the germline V gene. Trimming removed 4 bases at V and 4 bases at J, with 5 bases between. The CDR3 sequence: CAISGSYEQYF. In DNA form, the CDR3 reads TGTGCCATCAGTGGGAGTTACGAGCAGTACTTC.

This clone was seen only a few times. The CDR3 loop reads CSVERANYGYTF. The CDR3 nucleotides read TGCAGCGTTGAACGGGCTAACTATGGCTACACCTTC. The chain couples TRBV29-1 to TRBJ1-2, with D unresolved. The V gene lost 2 bases and the J gene lost 0 bases, with 4 bases spanning the gap. This CDR3 is 12 amino acids long. Germline CDR1 reads SQVTM; CDR2 reads ANQGSEA.